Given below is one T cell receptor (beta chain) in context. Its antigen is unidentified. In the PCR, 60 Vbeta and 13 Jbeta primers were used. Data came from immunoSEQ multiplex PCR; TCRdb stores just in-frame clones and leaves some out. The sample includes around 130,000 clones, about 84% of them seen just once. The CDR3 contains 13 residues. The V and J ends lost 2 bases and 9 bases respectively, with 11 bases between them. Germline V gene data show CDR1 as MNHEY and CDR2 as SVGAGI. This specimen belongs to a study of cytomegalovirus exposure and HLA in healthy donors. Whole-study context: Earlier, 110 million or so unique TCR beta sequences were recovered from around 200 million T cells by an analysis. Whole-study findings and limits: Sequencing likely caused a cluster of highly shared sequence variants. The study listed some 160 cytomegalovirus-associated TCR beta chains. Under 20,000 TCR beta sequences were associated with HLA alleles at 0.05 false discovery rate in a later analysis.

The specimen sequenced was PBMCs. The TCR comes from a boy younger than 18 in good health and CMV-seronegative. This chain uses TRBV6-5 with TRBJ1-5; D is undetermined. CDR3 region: CASSYGRTAPQHF. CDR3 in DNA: TGTGCCAGCAGTTACGGGAGGACGGCGCCCCAGCATTTT.